Each of the 26 T cell receptor beta chains below was sequenced from the same sample in a study of T cell changes during pregnancy in multiple sclerosis. Repertoires were generated with immunoSEQ multiplex PCR, while TCRdb's copy carries only in-frame clones and drops some. The profile shows under 85,000 clones, roughly 92% of them singletons. Sequences were derived from CD4+ T cells from peripheral blood mononuclear cells, sampled before pregnancy. These receptors all stem from a female donor with multiple sclerosis, enrolled in a pregnancy study.

The V gene is TRBV7-8, the J gene TRBJ2-7; 8 nucleotides line up with TRBD2. J was trimmed by 5 bases and V by 5 bases; bases with no gene match: 11. Germline CDR1 and CDR2: SGHVS and FQNEAQ. The CDR3 spans 15 residues. The DNA of the CDR3 is TGTGCCAGCAGCCCAAGCGGGAGCACCCACAACGAGCAGTACTTC. Encoded protein: CASSPSGSTHNEQYF.

The gene calls are TRBV10-1 and TRBJ2-7; D is perhaps TRBD2 (6 bases). The CDR3 runs to 15 residues. V dropped 1 base and J dropped 0 bases, with 10 bases sitting between them. Germline CDR1 is WNHNN and CDR2 is SYGVQD (reference sequence). Here the CDR3 DNA reads TGCGCCAGCAGTGAGTTAATCGGGAGCTCCTACGAGCAGTACTTC. This codes for CASSELIGSSYEQYF.

This sequence joins TRBV28 and TRBJ1-2, with TRBD1 as a possible D gene (5 bases). V shed 2 bases and J shed 5 bases, with 12 bases lying between them. The CDR3 extends over 14 amino acids. Germline V gives CDR1 MDHEN, CDR2 SYDVKM. CDR3 in DNA: TGTGCCAGCAGTTTACTGCAGGAGGGGTATGGCTACACCTTC. It encodes CASSLLQEGYGYTF.

The gene calls are TRBV14 and TRBJ2-1; 11 bases align to TRBD2. CDR3 length: 16 amino acids. The junction had 9 bases not matched to a gene; V was cut back by 3 bases and J by 8 bases. CDR1 is SGHDN, CDR2 FVKESK, per germline. In nucleotides, the CDR3 is TGTGCCAGCAGCCACCTCCGACTAGCGGGAAGCGATGAGCAGTTCTTC. Translating gives CASSHLRLAGSDEQFF. The full variable domain, its missing parts supplied by reference TRBV14 and TRBJ2-1, is EAGVTQFPSHSVIEKGQTVTLRCDPISGHDNLYWYRRVMGKEIKFLLHFVKESKQDESGMPNNRFLAERTGGTYSTLKVQPAELEDSGVYFCASSHLRLAGSDEQFFGPGTRLTVL.

The chain has TRBV19 and TRBJ1-5; 7 nucleotides agree with TRBD1. The trim removed 4 bases at V and 2 bases at J, leaving 2 bases unmatched. This CDR3 region has 14 residues. The germline V gene has CDR1 LNHDA and CDR2 SQIVND (reference sequence). CDR3 residues: CASSNTGGNQPQHF. The CDR3 nucleotides are TGTGCCAGTAGTAATACAGGGGGCAATCAGCCCCAGCATTTT.

The chain uses TRBV5-1 and TRBJ1-1; D is uncertain. CDR1 is SGHRS, CDR2 YFSETQ, per germline. V gave up 0 bases and J gave up 6 bases, with 12 bases separating them. CDR3 size: 14 residues. The CDR3 protein is CASSLGGVEPEAFF. The CDR3, as DNA: TGCGCCAGCAGCTTGGGCGGAGTTGAGCCTGAAGCTTTCTTT.

The chain combines TRBV19 with TRBJ1-2; no reliable D call. The CDR3 is made up of 18 amino acids. Trimming cost V 7 bases and J 2 bases, with 26 bases left between them. CDR1 is LNHDA and CDR2 is SQIVND in the germline V gene (reference sequence). The CDR3 is CASIREGDGPEENYGYTF. The CDR3 bases are TGTGCCAGTATCCGGGAGGGCGACGGCCCAGAAGAAAACTATGGCTACACCTTC.

The V gene is TRBV27, the J gene TRBJ2-7; 10 bases agree with TRBD1. CDR1 is MNHEY, CDR2 SMNVEV, per germline (reference sequence). Losses at the gene ends were 8 bases for V and 3 bases for J; bases not matched to a gene: 4. The CDR3 totals 13 residues. The CDR3 loop is CASHRTGGYEQYF. CDR3 bases: TGTGCCAGCCACCGGACAGGGGGCTACGAGCAGTACTTC.

The chain employs TRBV2 and TRBJ2-1; D remains ambiguous. The germline V gene has CDR1 SNHLY and CDR2 FYNNEI. V was trimmed by 2 bases and J by 10 bases, leaving 9 bases between them. The length of the CDR3 is 12 residues. As DNA, the CDR3 is TGTGCCAGCAGTGAACTCCGGCGGGAGCAGTTCTTC. Its protein product is CASSELRREQFF.

This clone appeared a single time. The rearrangement uses TRBV18 and TRBJ2-5, with TRBD1 as a possible D gene (5 bases). CDR3 length equals 15 residues. With 3 bases removed from V and 7 bases from J, the gap between germline ends came to 18 bases. Germline V CDR1 and CDR2: KGHSH, LQKENI. The DNA of the CDR3 is TGTGCCAGCTCACCGGGGATCGACAGTTGGGGGACCCAGTACTTC. It translates to CASSPGIDSWGTQYF.

This chain connects TRBV27 to TRBJ2-7; no clear D. V gave up 1 base and J gave up 3 bases, with 16 bases separating them. Germline V gene lookup returns CDR1 MNHEY and CDR2 SMNVEV (reference sequence). CDR3 size: 16 residues. CDR3 sequence (DNA): TGTGCCAGCAGTTTATACGACTTTTCCAAAGGCTACGAGCAGTACTTC. Translated: CASSLYDFSKGYEQYF.

This clone occurred once. The gene calls are TRBV2 and TRBJ2-2; D is uncertain. Germline V gene lookup returns CDR1 SNHLY and CDR2 FYNNEI. This CDR3 contains 14 residues. Trimming cost V 7 bases and J 4 bases, with 13 bases left between them. CDR3 nucleotides: TGTGCCAGCACCCCGACGGAGCCCACCGGGGAGCTGTTTTTT. Its translation is CASTPTEPTGELFF.

This clone was seen only a few times. The chain links TRBV2 to TRBJ2-3; D might be TRBD2 (6 bases). Germline CDR1 SNHLY, CDR2 FYNNEI. There are 15 residues in the CDR3. Trimming stripped 8 bases from V and 6 bases from J, with 21 bases between. In nucleotides, the CDR3 is TGTGCCAGCCAGCTCCGCAGGGAGGAACGGGATACGCAGTATTTT. Amino acids: CASQLRREERDTQYF.

The chain joins TRBV20-1 to TRBJ2-3; D not certain. The germline CDR1 and CDR2 sequences are DFQATT and SNEGSKA (reference sequence). The CDR3 sequence is 10 residues long. Trimming pared 6 bases from V and 4 bases from J, leaving 5 bases between. The CDR3 protein is CSALADTQYF. The CDR3 nucleotides read TGCAGTGCCCTTGCAGATACGCAGTATTTT.

The chain's CDR3 is CASSRSGEPLGYTF. The CDR3 bases are TGTGCCAGCAGCCGGTCAGGGGAGCCCCTAGGCTACACCTTC. The chain couples TRBV4-2 to TRBJ1-2; D is perhaps TRBD1 (6 bases). The length of the CDR3 is 14 residues. Per germline, CDR1 LGHNA and CDR2 YNFKEQ. Trimming shortened V by 4 bases and J by 8 bases, and 17 bases separated the two germline ends.

This chain links TRBV6-1 with TRBJ2-5, with a possible D match to TRBD1 (6 bases). Germline V lookup: CDR1 MNHNS, CDR2 SASEGT. CDR3 length: 14 residues. V gave up 10 bases and J gave up 3 bases, with 18 bases separating them. As DNA, the CDR3 is TGTGCCACGTATCCAAGGGGGTGGAAAGAGACCCAGTACTTC. Protein product: CATYPRGWKETQYF.

The CDR3 region is CASSQGISGANVLTF. The CDR3 coding sequence is TGTGCCAGCAGCCAGGGGATCTCTGGGGCCAACGTCCTGACTTTC. The genes are TRBV7-3 and TRBJ2-6; the D gene is possibly TRBD1 (6 bases). This CDR3 has 15 residues. CDR1 and CDR2 (germline): SGHTA, FQGTGA. Between the trimmed V and J ends, which lost 5 bases and 0 bases, there was a span of 8 bases. The entire variable domain, with the rest obtained from reference TRBV7-3 and TRBJ2-6, is as follows: GAGVSQTPSNKVTEKGKYVELRCDPISGHTALYWYRQSLGQGPEFLIYFQGTGAADDSGLPNDRFFAVRPEGSVSTLKIQRTERGDSAVYLCASSQGISGANVLTFGAGSRLTVL.

The CDR3 loop reads CATSRGGDQGWSGGRKQYF. The CDR3 region has the DNA TGTGCCACCAGCAGAGGAGGGGACCAGGGGTGGAGCGGGGGTAGGAAGCAGTACTTC. The rearrangement links TRBV15 to TRBJ2-7, with 8 bases that match TRBD2. From germline, CDR1 is LNHNV and CDR2 YYDKDF (reference sequence). The CDR3 length is 19 residues. Unmatched junction bases numbered 22, after V lost 1 base and J lost 8 bases.

With regard to this clone: At the DNA level, this CDR3 is encoded by other sequences in the same sample as well. The CDR3 protein is CASSVGGGAYNEQFF. The CDR3 nucleotides read TGTGCCAGCAGCGTGGGGGGGGGAGCTTACAATGAGCAGTTCTTC. The chain couples TRBV9 to TRBJ2-1; TRBD2 aligns across 7 bases. V shed 2 bases, J shed 4 bases, and the junction held 6 bases outside the gene matches. CDR3 length equals 15 residues. CDR1 is SGDLS and CDR2 is YYNGEE in the germline V gene.

The rearrangement uses TRBV28 and TRBJ1-1; 8 bases fit TRBD1. J gave up 1 base and V 4 bases, and 8 bases lay outside the gene matches. The CDR3 extends over 16 amino acids. Germline V gene sequence: CDR1 MDHEN, CDR2 SYDVKM. The CDR3 sequence is CASSSPEGTGNTEAFF. The CDR3 DNA is TGTGCCAGCAGTTCCCCCGAAGGGACAGGGAACACTGAAGCTTTCTTT.

In DNA, the CDR3 is TGTGCCAGCGGGGGCGGAAATAATGAAAAACTGTTTTTT. This codes for CASGGGNNEKLFF. The chain uses TRBV6-1 and TRBJ1-4; D perhaps matches TRBD1 (6 bases). Trimming cost V 8 bases and J 4 bases, with 11 bases left between them. The CDR3 has 13 amino acids. CDR1 and CDR2 (germline): MNHNS, SASEGT.

This rearrangement joins TRBV7-3 to TRBJ1-2; D call uncertain. This CDR3 has 14 residues. V lost 1 base and J lost 7, with 13 bases in between. Germline CDR1 reads SGHTA; CDR2 reads FQGTGA. The CDR3 DNA reads TGTGCCAGCAGCTTAAATGTGGGAGTCGGTGGCTACACCTTC. This gives the protein CASSLNVGVGGYTF.

This clone has just one count. The chain uses TRBV5-1 and TRBJ2-5; tentatively, D is TRBD2 (7 bases). V shed 0 bases and J shed 2 bases, with 14 bases lying between them. There are 16 residues in the CDR3. Germline V gene sequence: CDR1 SGHRS, CDR2 YFSETQ. CDR3 in DNA: TGCGCCAGCAGCTTGGGGGGCGGGGGCCGACAAGAGACCCAGTACTTC. Translated: CASSLGGGGRQETQYF.

This chain connects TRBV30 to TRBJ1-4, with D uncertain. This CDR3 is 12 amino acids long. V was trimmed by 3 bases and J by 8 bases, leaving 10 bases between them. The V gene's germline CDR1 is GTSNPN and CDR2 SVGIG (reference sequence). The CDR3 DNA is TGTGCCTGGAGAGACGAGGCAGAAAAACTGTTTTTT. This sequence encodes CAWRDEAEKLFF. The whole variable domain, filled in from reference TRBV30 and TRBJ1-4, reads SQTIHQWPATLVQPVGSPLSLECTVEGTSNPNLYWYRQAAGRGLQLLFYSVGIGQISSEVPQNLSASRPQDRQFILSSKKLLLSDSGFYLCAWRDEAEKLFFGSGTQLSVL.

The CDR3 is CASSLGRGHGQETQYF. The CDR3 bases are TGTGCCAGCAGCTTAGGAAGGGGCCATGGCCAAGAGACCCAGTACTTC. The V and J genes are TRBV7-2 and TRBJ2-5; D might be TRBD1 (5 bases). Trimming pared 1 base from V and 1 base from J, leaving 13 bases between. The germline gives CDR1 SGHTA, CDR2 FQGNSA. This CDR3 contains 16 residues. Full variable domain (remainder filled in from reference TRBV7-2 and TRBJ2-5): GAGVSQSPSNKVTEKGKDVELRCDPISGHTALYWYRQSLGQGLEFLIYFQGNSAPDKSGLPSDRFSAERTGGSVSTLTIQRTQQEDSAVYLCASSLGRGHGQETQYFGPGTRLLVL.

V and J are TRBV25-1 and TRBJ1-1, with D unresolved. The germline V and J ends were trimmed by 1 base and 6 bases, with 15 bases remaining between them. CDR1 and CDR2 from the germline V gene are MGHDK and SYGVNS. The CDR3 sequence is 15 residues long. CDR3 DNA: TGTGCCAGCAGTGAATCGAGGCCGTGGTCTGCTGAAGCTTTCTTT. This translates into CASSESRPWSAEAFF.